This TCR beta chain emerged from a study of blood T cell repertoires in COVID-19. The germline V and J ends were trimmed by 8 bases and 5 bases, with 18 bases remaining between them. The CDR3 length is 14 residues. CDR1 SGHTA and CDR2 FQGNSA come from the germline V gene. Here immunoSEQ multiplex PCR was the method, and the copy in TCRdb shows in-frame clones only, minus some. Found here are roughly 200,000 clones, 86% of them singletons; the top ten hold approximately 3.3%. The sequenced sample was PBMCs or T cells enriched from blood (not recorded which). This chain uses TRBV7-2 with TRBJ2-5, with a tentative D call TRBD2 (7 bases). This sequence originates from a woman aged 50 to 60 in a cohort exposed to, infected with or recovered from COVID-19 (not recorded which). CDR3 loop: CASSSPRGHETQYF. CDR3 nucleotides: TGTGCCAGCTCCTCGCCGCGGGGGCACGAGACCCAGTACTTC.